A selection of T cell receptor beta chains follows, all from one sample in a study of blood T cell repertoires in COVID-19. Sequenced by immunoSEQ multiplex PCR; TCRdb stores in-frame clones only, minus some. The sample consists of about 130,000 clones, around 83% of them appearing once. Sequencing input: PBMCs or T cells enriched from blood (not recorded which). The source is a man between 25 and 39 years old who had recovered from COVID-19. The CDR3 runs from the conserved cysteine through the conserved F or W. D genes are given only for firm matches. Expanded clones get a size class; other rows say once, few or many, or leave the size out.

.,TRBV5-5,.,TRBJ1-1,TGTGCCAGCAGCTTGGATACAAATTTCGCTGAAGCTTTCTTT,CASSLDTNFAEAFF
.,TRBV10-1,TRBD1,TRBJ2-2,TGCGCCAGCAGGGCCAACAGGGGGCCCGGGGAGCTGTTTTTT,CASRANRGPGELFF
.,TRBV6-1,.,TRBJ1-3,TGTGCCAGCAGTGAACTCAGCTCTGGAAACACCATATATTTT,CASSELSSGNTIYF
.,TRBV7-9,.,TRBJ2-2,TGTGCCAGCAGCTTAGAGAGGATTAACACCGGGGAGCTGTTTTTT,CASSLERINTGELFF
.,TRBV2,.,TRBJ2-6,TGTGCCAGTAAGGACAGCCTCGCGTCTGGGGCCAACGTCCTGACTTTC,CASKDSLASGANVLTF
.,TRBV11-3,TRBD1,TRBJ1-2,TGTGCCAGCAGCTTAGGGGGGAGGGACAGGTTGGTCTATGGCTACACCTTC,CASSLGGRDRLVYGYTF
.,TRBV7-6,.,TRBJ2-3,TGTGCCAGCAGCTTAGCGGGGGCCGCAGATACGCAGTATTTT,CASSLAGAADTQYF
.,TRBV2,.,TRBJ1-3,TGTGCCAGCACCGGGAGGGTCGGAAACACCATATATTTT,CASTGRVGNTIYF
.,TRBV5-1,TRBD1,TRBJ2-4,TGCGCCAGCAGCTTGGGGGACAGGGGCAACATTCAGTACTTC,CASSLGDRGNIQYF
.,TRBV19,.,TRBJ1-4,TGTGCCAGTACCGACGGAGCGTACGGGGAACTGTTTTTT,CASTDGAYGELFF
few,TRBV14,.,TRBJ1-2,TGTGCCAGCAGCCTTCAGATTAACTATGGCTACACCTTC,CASSLQINYGYTF
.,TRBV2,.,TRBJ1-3,TGTGCCAGCAGGGGGACTCTATCTGGAAACACCATATATTTT,CASRGTLSGNTIYF
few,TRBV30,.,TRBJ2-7,TGTGCCTGGAGTGTAGCGGATTCCTACGAGCAGTACTTC,CAWSVADSYEQYF
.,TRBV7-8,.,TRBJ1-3,TGTGCCAGCAGCCCAGGGCCTCGCTCTGGAAACACCATATATTTT,CASSPGPRSGNTIYF
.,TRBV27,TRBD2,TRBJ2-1,TGTGCCAGCAGCCGCCCCCGCGGGAGTTACAATGAGCAGTTCTTC,CASSRPRGSYNEQFF
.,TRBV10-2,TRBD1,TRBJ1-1,TGCGCCAGCAGTGCCCGGACAGGGGGAGGCACTGAAGCTTTCTTT,CASSARTGGGTEAFF
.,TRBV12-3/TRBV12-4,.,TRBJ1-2,TGTGCCAGCAGTTTAGGCACAGGAGATGGCTACACCTTC,CASSLGTGDGYTF
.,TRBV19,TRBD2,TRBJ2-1,TGTGCCAGTAGTACGGGGACTATGTCCTACAATGAGCAGTTCTTC,CASSTGTMSYNEQFF
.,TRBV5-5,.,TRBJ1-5,TGTGCCAGCAGCTTGGTAACGGGTGATCAGCCCCAGCATTTT,CASSLVTGDQPQHF
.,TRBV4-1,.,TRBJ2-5,TGCGCCAGCAGCCAAGATCCGGTTTCAAAGACGGGACACAGGGAGACCCAGTACTTC,CASSQDPVSKTGHRETQYF
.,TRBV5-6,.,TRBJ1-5,TGTGCCAGCAGCTTGGGTTACAATCAGCCCCAGCATTTT,CASSLGYNQPQHF
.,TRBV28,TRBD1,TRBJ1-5,TGTGCCAGCCTCGGACAGGGGACTAATCAGCCCCAGCATTTT,CASLGQGTNQPQHF
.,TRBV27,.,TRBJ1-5,TGTGCCAGCAGTTTAGACAGGCTCAATCAGCCCCAGCATTTT,CASSLDRLNQPQHF
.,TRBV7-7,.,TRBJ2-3,TGTGCTAGCAGCCCCGGACTATCCACAGATACGCAGTATTTT,CASSPGLSTDTQYF
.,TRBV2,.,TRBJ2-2,TGTGCCAGCGCCCCAGGGGGGGAGCTGTTTTTT,CASAPGGELFF
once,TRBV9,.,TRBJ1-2,TGTGCCAGCAGCACATCACCCTTTAACTATGGCTACACCTTC,CASSTSPFNYGYTF
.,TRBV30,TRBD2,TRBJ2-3,TGTGCCTGGAGTCTAAGGACTAGCGGGGACACAGATACGCAGTATTTT,CAWSLRTSGDTDTQYF
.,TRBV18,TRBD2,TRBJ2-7,TGTGCCAGCTCACGGGAACTAGCGGGAGGGCCGTCGGGCGAGCAGTACTTC,CASSRELAGGPSGEQYF
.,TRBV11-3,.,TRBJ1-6,TGTGCCAGCAGCTTAGATGGCACGAATTCACCCCTCCACTTT,CASSLDGTNSPLHF
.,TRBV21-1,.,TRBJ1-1,TGTGCCAGCAGCAAAGGGGTAAGACAGAACACTGAAGCTTTCTTT,CASSKGVRQNTEAFF
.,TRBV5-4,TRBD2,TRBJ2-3,TGTGCCAGCAGCCGTAGCGGGGGGAACACAGATACGCAGTATTTT,CASSRSGGNTDTQYF
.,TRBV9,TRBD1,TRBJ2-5,TGTGCCAGCAGCGTGGGTCAGGGGGCTGGAGAGACCCAGTACTTC,CASSVGQGAGETQYF
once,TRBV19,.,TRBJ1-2,TGTGCCAGTAGTATAGCCCTCCGGACAGCCTTGAGCAGTGGCTACACCTTC,CASSIALRTALSSGYTF